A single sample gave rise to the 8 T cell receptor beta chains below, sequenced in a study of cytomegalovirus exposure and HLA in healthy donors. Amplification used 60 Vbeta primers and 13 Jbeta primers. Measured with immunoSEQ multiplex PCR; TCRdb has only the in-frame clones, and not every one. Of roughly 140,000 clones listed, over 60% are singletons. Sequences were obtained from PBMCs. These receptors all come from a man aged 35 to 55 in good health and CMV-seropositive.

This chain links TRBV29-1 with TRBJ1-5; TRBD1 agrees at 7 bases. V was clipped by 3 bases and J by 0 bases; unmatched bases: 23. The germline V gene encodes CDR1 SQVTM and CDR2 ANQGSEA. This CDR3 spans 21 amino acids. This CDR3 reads CSVDGTVVLESGFYSNQPQHF. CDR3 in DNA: TGCAGCGTTGACGGGACAGTTGTCTTGGAATCGGGGTTTTATAGCAATCAGCCCCAGCATTTT.

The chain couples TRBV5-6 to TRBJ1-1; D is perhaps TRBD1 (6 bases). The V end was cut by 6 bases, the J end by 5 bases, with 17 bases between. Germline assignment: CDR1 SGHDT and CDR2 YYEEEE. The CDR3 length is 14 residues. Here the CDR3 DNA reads TGTGCCAGCACTTTGGGGGGGGGCTGGACTGAAGCTTTCTTT. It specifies CASTLGGGWTEAFF. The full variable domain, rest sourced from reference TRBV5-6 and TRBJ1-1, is DAGVTQSPTHLIKTRGQQVTLRCSPKSGHDTVSWYQQALGQGPQFIFQYYEEEERQRGNFPDRFSGHQFPNYSSELNVNALLLGDSALYLCASTLGGGWTEAFFGQGTRLTVV.

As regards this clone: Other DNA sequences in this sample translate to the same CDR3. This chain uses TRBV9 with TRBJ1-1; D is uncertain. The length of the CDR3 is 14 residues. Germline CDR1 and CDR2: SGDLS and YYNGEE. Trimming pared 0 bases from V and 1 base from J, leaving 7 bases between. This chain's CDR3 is CASSVVGGNTEAFF. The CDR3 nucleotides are TGTGCCAGCAGCGTAGTGGGAGGGAACACTGAAGCTTTCTTT.

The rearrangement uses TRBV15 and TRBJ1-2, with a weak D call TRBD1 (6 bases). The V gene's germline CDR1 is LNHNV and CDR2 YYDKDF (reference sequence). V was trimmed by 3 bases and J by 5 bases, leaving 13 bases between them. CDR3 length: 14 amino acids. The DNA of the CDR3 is TGTGCCACCAGCAGTGACAGGTTTCGGTATGGCTACACCTTC. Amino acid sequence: CATSSDRFRYGYTF.

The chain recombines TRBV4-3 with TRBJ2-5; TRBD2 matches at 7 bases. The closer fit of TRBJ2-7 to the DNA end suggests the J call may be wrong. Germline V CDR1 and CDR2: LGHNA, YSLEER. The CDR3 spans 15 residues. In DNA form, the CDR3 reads TGCGCCAGCAGCCAAGTTGAAGCGGGGAGCTACGAGCAGTACTTC. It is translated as CASSQVEAGSYEQYF.

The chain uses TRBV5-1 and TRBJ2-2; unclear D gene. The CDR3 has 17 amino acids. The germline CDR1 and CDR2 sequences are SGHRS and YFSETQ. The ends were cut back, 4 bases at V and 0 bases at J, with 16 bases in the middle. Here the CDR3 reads CASSPGAYLANTGELFF. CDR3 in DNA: TGCGCCAGCAGCCCCGGTGCTTACCTCGCGAACACCGGGGAGCTGTTTTTT. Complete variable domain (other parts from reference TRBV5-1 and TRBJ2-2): KAGVTQTPRYLIKTRGQQVTLSCSPISGHRSVSWYQQTPGQGLQFLFEYFSETQRNKGNFPGRFSGRQFSNSRSEMNVSTLELGDSALYLCASSPGAYLANTGELFFGEGSRLTVL.

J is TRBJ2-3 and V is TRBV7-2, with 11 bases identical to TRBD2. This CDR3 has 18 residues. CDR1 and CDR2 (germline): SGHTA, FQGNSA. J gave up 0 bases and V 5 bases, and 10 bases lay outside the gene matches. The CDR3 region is CASSHRASGRRSTDTQYF. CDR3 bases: TGTGCCAGCAGCCATAGGGCTAGCGGGAGGCGGAGCACAGATACGCAGTATTTT.

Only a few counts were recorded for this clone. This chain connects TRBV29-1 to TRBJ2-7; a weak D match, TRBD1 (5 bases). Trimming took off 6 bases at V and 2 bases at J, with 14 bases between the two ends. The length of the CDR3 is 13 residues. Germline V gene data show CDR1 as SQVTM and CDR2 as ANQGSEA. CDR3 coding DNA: TGCAGCGTAAGACAGCCCACGGCCTACGAGCAGTACTTC. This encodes CSVRQPTAYEQYF.